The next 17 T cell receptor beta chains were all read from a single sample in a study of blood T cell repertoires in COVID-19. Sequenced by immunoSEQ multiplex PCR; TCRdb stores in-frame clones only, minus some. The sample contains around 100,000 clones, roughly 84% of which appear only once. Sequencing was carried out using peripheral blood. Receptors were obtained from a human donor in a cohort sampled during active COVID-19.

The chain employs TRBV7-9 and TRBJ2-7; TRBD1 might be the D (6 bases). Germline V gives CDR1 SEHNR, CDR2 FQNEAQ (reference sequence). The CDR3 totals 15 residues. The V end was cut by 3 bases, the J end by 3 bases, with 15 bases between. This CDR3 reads CASSFPVAGDYEQYF. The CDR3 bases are TGTGCCAGCAGCTTTCCTGTGGCAGGGGACTACGAGCAGTACTTC.

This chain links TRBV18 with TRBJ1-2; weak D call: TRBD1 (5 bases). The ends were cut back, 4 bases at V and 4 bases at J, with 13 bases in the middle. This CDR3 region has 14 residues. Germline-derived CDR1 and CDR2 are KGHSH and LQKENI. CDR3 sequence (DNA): TGTGCCAGCTCACGGGAGGTCGGGACCTATGGCTACACCTTC. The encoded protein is CASSREVGTYGYTF.

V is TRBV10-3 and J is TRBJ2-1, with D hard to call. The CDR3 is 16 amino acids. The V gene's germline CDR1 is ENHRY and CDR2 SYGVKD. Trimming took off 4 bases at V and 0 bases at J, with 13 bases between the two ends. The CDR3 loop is CAISVSPPSSYNEQFF. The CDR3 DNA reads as TGTGCCATCAGTGTGAGCCCACCGAGCTCCTACAATGAGCAGTTCTTC.

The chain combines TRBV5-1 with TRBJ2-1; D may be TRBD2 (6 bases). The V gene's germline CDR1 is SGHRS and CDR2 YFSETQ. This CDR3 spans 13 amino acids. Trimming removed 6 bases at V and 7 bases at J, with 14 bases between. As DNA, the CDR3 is TGCGCCAGCAAGGCGGGAATGGGAAATGAGCAGTTCTTC. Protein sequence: CASKAGMGNEQFF.

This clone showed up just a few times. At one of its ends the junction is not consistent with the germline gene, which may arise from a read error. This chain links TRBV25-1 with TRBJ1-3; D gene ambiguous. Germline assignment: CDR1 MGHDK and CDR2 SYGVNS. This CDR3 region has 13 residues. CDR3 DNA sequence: TGTGCCAGCAGTCAATACTTTGGAAACACCATATATTTT. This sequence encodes CASSQYFGNTIYF.

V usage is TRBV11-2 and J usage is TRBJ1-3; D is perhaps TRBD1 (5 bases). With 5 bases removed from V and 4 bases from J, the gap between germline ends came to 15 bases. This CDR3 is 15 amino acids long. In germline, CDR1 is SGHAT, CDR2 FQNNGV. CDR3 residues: CASSPGWGPGNTIYF. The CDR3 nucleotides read TGTGCCAGCAGCCCCGGTTGGGGCCCGGGAAACACCATATATTTT.

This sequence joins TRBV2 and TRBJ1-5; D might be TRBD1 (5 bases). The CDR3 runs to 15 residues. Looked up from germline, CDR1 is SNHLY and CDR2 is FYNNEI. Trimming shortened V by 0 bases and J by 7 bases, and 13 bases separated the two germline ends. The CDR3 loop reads CASSEAQGRRQPQHF. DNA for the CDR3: TGTGCCAGCAGTGAAGCGCAGGGTCGACGGCAGCCCCAGCATTTT.

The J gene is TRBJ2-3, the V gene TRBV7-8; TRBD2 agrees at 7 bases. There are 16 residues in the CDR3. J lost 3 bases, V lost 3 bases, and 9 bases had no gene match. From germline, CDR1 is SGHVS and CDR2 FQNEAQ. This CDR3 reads CASSFGEGGPTDTQYF. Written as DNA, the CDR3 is TGTGCCAGCAGCTTCGGGGAGGGAGGGCCGACAGATACGCAGTATTTT.

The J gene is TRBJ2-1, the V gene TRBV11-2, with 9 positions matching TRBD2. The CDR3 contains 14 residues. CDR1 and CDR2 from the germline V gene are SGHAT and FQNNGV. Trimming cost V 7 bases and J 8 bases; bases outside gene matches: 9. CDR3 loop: CASTPPASGDEQFF. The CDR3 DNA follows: TGTGCCAGCACCCCCCCGGCTAGCGGGGATGAGCAGTTCTTC.

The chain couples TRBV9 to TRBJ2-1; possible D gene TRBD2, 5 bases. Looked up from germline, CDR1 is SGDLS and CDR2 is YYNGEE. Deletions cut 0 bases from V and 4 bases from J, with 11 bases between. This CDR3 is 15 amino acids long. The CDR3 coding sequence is TGTGCCAGCAGCGTAGAATGGACGGGGTACAATGAGCAGTTCTTC. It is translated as CASSVEWTGYNEQFF.

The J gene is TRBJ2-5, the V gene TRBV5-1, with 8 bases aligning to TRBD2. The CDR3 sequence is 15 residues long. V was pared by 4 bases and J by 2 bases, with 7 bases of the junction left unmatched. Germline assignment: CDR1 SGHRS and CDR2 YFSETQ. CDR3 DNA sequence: TGCGCCAGCAGCGTGCAAGCGGGAGCTCAAGAGACCCAGTACTTC. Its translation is CASSVQAGAQETQYF.

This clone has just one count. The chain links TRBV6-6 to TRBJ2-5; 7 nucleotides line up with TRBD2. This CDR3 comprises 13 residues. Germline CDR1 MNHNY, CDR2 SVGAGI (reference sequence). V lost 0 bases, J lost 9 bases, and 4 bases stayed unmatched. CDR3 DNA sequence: TGTGCCAGCAGTTACTCGTACCGGGAGGCCCAGTACTTC. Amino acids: CASSYSYREAQYF.

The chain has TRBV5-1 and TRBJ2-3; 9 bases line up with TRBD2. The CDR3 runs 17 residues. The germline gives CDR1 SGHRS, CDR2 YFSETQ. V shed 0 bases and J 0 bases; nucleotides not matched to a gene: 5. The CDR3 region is CASSLGLAATSTDTQYF. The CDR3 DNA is TGCGCCAGCAGCTTGGGACTAGCGGCAACTAGCACAGATACGCAGTATTTT.

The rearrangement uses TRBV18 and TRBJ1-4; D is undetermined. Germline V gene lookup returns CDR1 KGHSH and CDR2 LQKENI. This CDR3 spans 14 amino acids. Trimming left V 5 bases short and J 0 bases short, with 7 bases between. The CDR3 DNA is TGTGCCAGCTCAAAACAGACAACTAATGAAAAACTGTTTTTT. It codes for CASSKQTTNEKLFF.

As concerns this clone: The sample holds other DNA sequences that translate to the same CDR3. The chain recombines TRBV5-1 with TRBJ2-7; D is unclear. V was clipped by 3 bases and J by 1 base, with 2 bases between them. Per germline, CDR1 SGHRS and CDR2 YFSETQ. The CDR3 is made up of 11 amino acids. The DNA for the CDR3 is TGCGCCAGCAGCTCATCCTACGAGCAGTACTTC. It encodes CASSSSYEQYF.

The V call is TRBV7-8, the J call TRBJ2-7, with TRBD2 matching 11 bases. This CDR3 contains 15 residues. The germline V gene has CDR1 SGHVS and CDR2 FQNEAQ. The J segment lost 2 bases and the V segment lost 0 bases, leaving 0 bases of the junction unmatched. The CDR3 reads CASSLASGGAYEQYF. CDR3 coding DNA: TGTGCCAGCAGCTTAGCTAGCGGGGGGGCCTACGAGCAGTACTTC.

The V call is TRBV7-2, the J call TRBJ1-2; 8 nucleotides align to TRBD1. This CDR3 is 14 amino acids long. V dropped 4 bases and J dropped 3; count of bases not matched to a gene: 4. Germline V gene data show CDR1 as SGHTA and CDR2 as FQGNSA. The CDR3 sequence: CASSSGQGYYGYTF. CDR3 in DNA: TGTGCCAGCAGCTCCGGACAGGGATACTATGGCTACACCTTC.